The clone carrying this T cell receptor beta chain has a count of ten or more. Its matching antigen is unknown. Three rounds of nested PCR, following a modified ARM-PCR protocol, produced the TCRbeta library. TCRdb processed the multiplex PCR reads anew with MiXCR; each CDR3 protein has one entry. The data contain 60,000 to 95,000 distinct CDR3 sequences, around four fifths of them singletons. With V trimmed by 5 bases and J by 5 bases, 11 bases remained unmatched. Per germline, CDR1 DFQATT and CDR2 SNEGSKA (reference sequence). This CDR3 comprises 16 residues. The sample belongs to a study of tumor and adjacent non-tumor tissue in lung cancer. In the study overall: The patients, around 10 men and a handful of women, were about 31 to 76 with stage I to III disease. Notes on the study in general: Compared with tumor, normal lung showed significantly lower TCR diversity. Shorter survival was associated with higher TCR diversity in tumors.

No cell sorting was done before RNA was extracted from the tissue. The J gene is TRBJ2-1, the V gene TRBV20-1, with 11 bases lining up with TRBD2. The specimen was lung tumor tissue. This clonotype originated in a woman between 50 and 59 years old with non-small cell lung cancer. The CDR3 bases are TGCAGTGCTGGACGAGTACTAGCGGGAGACGACAATGAGCAGTTCTTC. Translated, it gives CSAGRVLAGDDNEQFF.